The 19 T cell receptor beta chains below all came from one sample that was sequenced in a study of identical twins. TCRdb analysed the 5' RACE reads with MiXCR anew, one entry per CDR3 protein. The sample holds around 250,000 distinct CDR3 sequences; 5.5% to 7% are singletons and the top ten take around 3.4%. These data also formed part of another study, on yellow fever vaccine responses in identical twins.

Sequenced material: memory (CD45RO+) T cells sorted from blood. The receptors were gathered from a woman between 18 and 30 years old in good health.

The table lists this clonotype with a few counts. The gene calls are TRBV5-1 and TRBJ2-5; 12 nucleotides line up with TRBD2. The CDR3 runs to 14 residues. J was trimmed by 5 bases and V by 7 bases; bases with no gene match: 6. Germline values: CDR1 SGHRS, CDR2 YFSETQ. The CDR3 loop reads CASSRTSGMETQYF. CDR3 nucleotide sequence: TGCGCCAGCTCTCGGACTAGCGGGATGGAGACCCAGTACTTC.

This sequence joins TRBV11-2 and TRBJ2-4; D unresolved. CDR3 length equals 17 residues. V lost 2 bases to trimming and J lost 0 bases, with 14 bases between them. CDR1 and CDR2 from the germline V gene are SGHAT and FQNNGV. Here the CDR3 DNA reads TGTGCCAGCAGCTTAACTGCTGGGCGTCTAGCCAAAAACATTCAGTACTTC. Its translation is CASSLTAGRLAKNIQYF.

V gene TRBV12-3 or TRBV12-4 combines with J gene TRBJ2-5; D possibly corresponds to TRBD1 (6 bases). The CDR3 totals 13 residues. V gave up 10 bases and J gave up 1 base, with 13 bases separating them. DNA for the CDR3: TGTGCCATACAAGGGGACACCCAAGAGACCCAGTACTTC. It specifies CAIQGDTQETQYF.

The V gene is TRBV11-2, the J gene TRBJ2-3, with D hard to call. Trimming shortened V by 4 bases and J by 0 bases, and 11 bases separated the two germline ends. CDR1 and CDR2 (germline): SGHAT, FQNNGV. The CDR3 is 15 residues long. In DNA form, the CDR3 reads TGTGCCAGCAGCTGGGTACACTCCAGCACAGATACGCAGTATTTT. Encoded protein: CASSWVHSSTDTQYF.

This clonotype was detected a few times. The V gene is TRBV5-1, the J gene TRBJ2-7; D gene uncertain. V shed 1 base and J shed 0 bases, with 8 bases lying between them. The germline V gene has CDR1 SGHRS and CDR2 YFSETQ. The CDR3 length is 14 residues. CDR3 bases: TGCGCCAGCAGCTTGAGTTCAGACTCCTACGAGCAGTACTTC. Translating gives CASSLSSDSYEQYF.

This clonotype has a count of ten or more. The chain carries TRBV5-1 and TRBJ2-1, with 9 bases that match TRBD1. This CDR3 has 13 residues. J lost 6 bases, V lost 5 bases, and 3 bases had no gene match. Germline assignment: CDR1 SGHRS and CDR2 YFSETQ. In DNA form, the CDR3 reads TGCGCCAGCAGAGGGACAGGGAGCAATGAGCAGTTCTTC. Translation: CASRGTGSNEQFF.

This clonotype appeared a few times. The chain employs TRBV10-3 and TRBJ2-1; 8 positions match TRBD2. From germline, CDR1 is ENHRY and CDR2 SYGVKD. V dropped 0 bases and J dropped 5; count of bases not matched to a gene: 3. This CDR3 is 15 amino acids long. CDR3 DNA sequence: TGTGCCATCAGTGAGTCACAGCGGGGGAACAATGAGCAGTTCTTC. Translated: CAISESQRGNNEQFF.

Concerning this clonotype itself: One end of the junction fails to match germline, which may point to a read error. The chain is built from TRBV11-3 and TRBJ2-4; TRBD2 might be the D (5 bases). CDR3 length: 15 residues. CDR1 and CDR2 (germline): SGHNT, YENEEA. CDR3 sequence reads: CASGLEPGAKNIQYF. CDR3 nucleotide sequence: TGTGCCAGCGGCTTAGAGCCGGGGGCCAAAAACATTCAGTACTTC.

This chain uses TRBV7-2 with TRBJ1-5; D uncertain. CDR1 is SGHTA and CDR2 is FQGNSA in the germline V gene. The CDR3 loop spans 15 amino acids. Trimming shortened V by 4 bases and J by 8 bases, and 18 bases separated the two germline ends. In DNA, the CDR3 is TGTGCCAGCAGCTCTACCTGGGGTACCTTTGAGCCCCAGCATTTT. Translated, it gives CASSSTWGTFEPQHF.

The CDR3 is CAISELWLAGAGSSYNEQFF. CDR3 nucleotides: TGTGCCATCAGTGAGCTCTGGCTAGCGGGGGCCGGCAGCTCCTACAATGAGCAGTTCTTC. V usage is TRBV10-3 and J usage is TRBJ2-1, with 10 bases lining up with TRBD2. V lost 2 bases and J lost 0; bases outside the gene matches: 13. Germline V gene lookup returns CDR1 ENHRY and CDR2 SYGVKD. The CDR3 is 20 residues long.

This clonotype was picked up many times. The J gene is TRBJ2-5, the V gene TRBV5-1, with TRBD1 as a possible D gene (5 bases). V was clipped by 3 bases and J by 2 bases, with 17 bases between them. CDR1 is SGHRS and CDR2 is YFSETQ in the germline V gene. There are 16 residues in the CDR3. The CDR3 DNA reads TGCGCCAGCAGCTCTGACAGCTTCCTGGGACAAGAGACCCAGTACTTC. Translating it yields CASSSDSFLGQETQYF.

This chain links TRBV10-1 with TRBJ2-5; 12 nucleotides match TRBD2. Germline lookup yields CDR1 WNHNN and CDR2 SYGVQD (reference sequence). This CDR3 has 16 residues. J lost 5 bases, V lost 8 bases, and 12 bases had no gene match. The CDR3 region is CASDRLAGEPGETQYF. The CDR3, as DNA: TGCGCCAGCGATCGACTAGCGGGGGAACCTGGGGAGACCCAGTACTTC.

V usage is TRBV7-3 and J usage is TRBJ2-5, with 8 positions matching TRBD1. The germline V gene encodes CDR1 SGHTA and CDR2 FQGTGA. After removal of 5 bases from V and 5 bases from J, the junction contained 7 bases not matched to a gene. The CDR3 runs to 14 residues. The CDR3 protein is CASSTGQGSETQYF. CDR3 in DNA: TGTGCCAGCAGCACCGGACAGGGTTCGGAGACCCAGTACTTC.

This clonotype showed up just a few times. The chain carries TRBV28 and TRBJ2-3, with no clear D. Trimming left V 4 bases short and J 0 bases short, with 11 bases between. The length of the CDR3 is 15 residues. Germline V gene data show CDR1 as MDHEN and CDR2 as SYDVKM. This CDR3 reads CASSWSSSSTDTQYF. The CDR3 DNA reads TGTGCCAGCAGTTGGTCCTCCTCTAGCACAGATACGCAGTATTTT.

This clonotype was recorded at least ten times. The rearrangement links TRBV12-3 or TRBV12-4 to TRBJ2-1; perhaps TRBD2 as D (7 bases). The V and J ends lost 7 bases and 8 bases respectively, with 21 bases between them. This CDR3 is 15 amino acids long. CDR3 in DNA: TGTGCCAGCAACTTTGGGGCGGGGGCCAAAGATGAGCAGTTCTTC. This sequence encodes CASNFGAGAKDEQFF.

Many counts were recorded for this clonotype. The chain links TRBV20-1 to TRBJ2-7, with a possible D match to TRBD1 (6 bases). Germline V gives CDR1 DFQATT, CDR2 SNEGSKA (reference sequence). V lost 2 bases to trimming and J lost 6 bases, with 8 bases between them. This CDR3 comprises 11 residues. The CDR3 sequence is CSARQGTEQYV. DNA for the CDR3: TGCAGTGCTAGACAGGGGACCGAGCAGTACGTC.

The chain has TRBV7-9 and TRBJ2-2; TRBD1 is a possible D gene (8 bases). V was trimmed by 5 bases and J by 4 bases, leaving 14 bases between them. This CDR3 contains 15 residues. Germline CDR1 reads SEHNR; CDR2 reads FQNEAQ (reference sequence). DNA for the CDR3: TGTGCCAGCAGCCCACAGGGGGGGAGCACCGGGGAGCTGTTTTTT. Its protein is CASSPQGGSTGELFF.

This clonotype was detected a few times. The chain uses TRBV19 and TRBJ1-1; D might be TRBD1 (5 bases). The V end lost 5 bases, the J end lost 5 bases, and 15 bases lay between the germline ends. The CDR3 is 14 residues long. The V gene's germline CDR1 is LNHDA and CDR2 SQIVND (reference sequence). The CDR3 loop reads CASSARGWWTEAFF. The CDR3, as DNA: TGTGCCAGTAGTGCAAGGGGCTGGTGGACTGAAGCTTTCTTT.

This clonotype is medium-sized (0.01 to 0.1%) by share. The chain uses TRBV12-3 or TRBV12-4 and TRBJ2-3; D call uncertain. V was shortened by 2 bases and J by 3 bases, with 0 bases between the two germline ends. The CDR3 sequence is 11 residues long. CDR3 sequence reads: CASSLTDTQYF. CDR3 DNA: TGTGCCAGCAGTTTAACAGATACGCAGTATTTT.